This T cell receptor beta chain was identified in a study of cytomegalovirus exposure and HLA in healthy donors. Germline CDR1 reads SGHRS; CDR2 reads YFSETQ. V was clipped by 3 bases and J by 2 bases, with 8 bases between them. The CDR3 consists of 13 residues. In the PCR, 60 Vbeta and 13 Jbeta primers were used. Measured with immunoSEQ multiplex PCR; TCRdb has only the in-frame clones, and not every one. The sample carries approximately 220,000 clones, about 74% recorded once. Specimen: PBMCs. The receptor comes from a man in his forties in good health and CMV-seronegative. The chain uses TRBV5-1 and TRBJ1-2; the D gene is possibly TRBD1 (6 bases). This CDR3 reads CASSSGQNYGYTF. CDR3 bases: TGCGCCAGCAGCTCGGGACAAAACTATGGCTACACCTTC.